The following is a T cell receptor (beta chain) sequence with its context. What it recognizes is unknown. Cells stained for CD3, CD4, CD8, CD45RA and CD27 were sorted into four subsets. This record comes from a study of naive and memory T cell subsets. Overall study findings and caveats: Activation and differentiation may alter RNA-based TCR counts. In CD4 and CD8 cells, diversity dropped from naive through EMRA. Possibly reflecting memory cells re-expressing CD45RA, a few larger clonotypes occurred in naive repertoires, especially CD8.

An equimolar mix of two oligonucleotides served as the beta constant-region primer for TRBC1 and TRBC2. Ligated cDNA was amplified by four rounds of PCR with nested alpha and beta constant-region primers and SP2. TCRdb processed the UMI-ligation and nested PCR reads anew with MiXCR; each CDR3 protein has one entry. The sample shows around 100,000 distinct CDR3 sequences, about 15% of them seen only once. The CDR3 is 14 amino acids. Deletions cut 7 bases from V and 9 bases from J, with 16 bases between. The germline V gene has CDR1 MDHEN and CDR2 SYDVKM. This TCR came from a human donor in good health. V and J are TRBV28 and TRBJ1-6; D is ambiguous. Specimen: naive CD8+ T cells from blood. The CDR3 sequence is CASISGPSSSPLHF. The CDR3 coding sequence is TGTGCCAGCATATCCGGACCGAGTAGTTCACCCCTCCACTTT.